This TCR beta chain was sequenced for a study of blood T cell repertoires in COVID-19. Data came from immunoSEQ multiplex PCR; TCRdb stores just in-frame clones and leaves some out. The sample shows approximately 300,000 clones, approximately 91% of them seen only once. CDR1 SQVTM and CDR2 ANQGSEA come from the germline V gene. The ends lost 4 bases at V and 6 bases at J; junction bases unmatched: 6. The CDR3 length is 13 residues. Sequenced material: PBMCs or T cells enriched from blood (not recorded which). The chain employs TRBV29-1 and TRBJ2-1, with TRBD1 matching over 7 bases. This receptor was identified in a woman younger than 45 who had been exposed to COVID-19. The CDR3 loop is CSVAGQAPNEQFF. In DNA form, the CDR3 reads TGCAGCGTTGCTGGACAGGCGCCCAATGAGCAGTTCTTC.